A single sample is the source of the 32 T cell receptor beta chains below, sequenced in a study of blood T cell repertoires in COVID-19. Clones were sequenced by immunoSEQ multiplex PCR, and TCRdb holds only the in-frame ones, with some missing. The sample records roughly 250,000 clones, approximately 91% being singletons. The sequencing sample was made of PBMCs or T cells enriched from blood (not recorded which). Receptors originate from a woman aged 40 to 50 with acute COVID-19.

The chain has TRBV7-6 and TRBJ2-7, with TRBD2 as a possible D gene (6 bases). Germline V gene lookup returns CDR1 SGHVS and CDR2 FNYEAQ. V lost 2 bases to trimming and J lost 6 bases, with 17 bases between them. The CDR3 totals 15 residues. The CDR3 here is CASSLRGALRSEQYF. The CDR3 DNA follows: TGTGCCAGCAGCTTACGCGGGGCCCTCCGCAGCGAGCAGTACTTC.

The chain has TRBV2 and TRBJ1-6; tentative D call: TRBD1 (5 bases). Germline V gives CDR1 SNHLY, CDR2 FYNNEI. V gave up 4 bases and J gave up 9 bases, with 13 bases separating them. The CDR3 has 14 amino acids. CDR3 nucleotide sequence: TGTGCCAGCAGTGTAACGGGGGATCTTTCACCCCTCCACTTT. Its protein is CASSVTGDLSPLHF.

The V and J genes are TRBV6-5 and TRBJ1-1, with a tentative D call TRBD1 (5 bases). Per germline, CDR1 MNHEY and CDR2 SVGAGI. Trimming left V 2 bases short and J 7 bases short, with 14 bases between. The CDR3 is 14 residues long. Here the CDR3 DNA reads TGTGCCAGCAGTTACAGAAGGGGTAGGGGTGAAGCTTTCTTT. Amino acid sequence: CASSYRRGRGEAFF.

This clone was observed a single time. J is TRBJ2-1 and V is TRBV5-4; 10 positions agree with TRBD2. Germline loops: CDR1 SGHNT, CDR2 YYREEE (reference sequence). The V and J ends lost 2 bases and 2 bases, in that order; junction bases with no gene match: 1. The CDR3 has 15 residues. This CDR3 is CASSFTSGAYNEQFF. The CDR3, as DNA: TGTGCCAGCAGCTTTACTAGCGGGGCCTACAATGAGCAGTTCTTC.

The chain couples TRBV30 to TRBJ1-4; D uncertain. The ends were cut back, 3 bases at V and 4 bases at J, with 21 bases in the middle. This CDR3 is 17 amino acids long. Germline values: CDR1 GTSNPN, CDR2 SVGIG (reference sequence). CDR3 in DNA: TGTGCCTGGAGAACCGGTGGAGCACGGAGACTTAATGAAAAACTGTTTTTT. It encodes CAWRTGGARRLNEKLFF.

V gene TRBV18 combines with J gene TRBJ2-7; 10 positions agree with TRBD2. V was clipped by 2 bases and J by 5 bases; unmatched bases: 3. The CDR3 is 14 residues long. Germline CDR1 is KGHSH and CDR2 is LQKENI. The CDR3 DNA is TGTGCCAGCTCACCAGAAGCGGGAGGGAACGAGCAGTACTTC. This sequence encodes CASSPEAGGNEQYF.

This chain joins TRBV19 and TRBJ2-7; the D is unclear. V lost 6 bases to trimming and J lost 0 bases, with 9 bases between them. Germline CDR1 reads LNHDA; CDR2 reads SQIVND (reference sequence). This CDR3 region has 13 residues. DNA of the CDR3: TGTGCCAGTAGCGGCGGCTACTCCTACGAGCAGTACTTC. Translating gives CASSGGYSYEQYF. The variable domain in full, completed from reference TRBV19 and TRBJ2-7, reads DGGITQSPKYLFRKEGQNVTLSCEQNLNHDAMYWYRQDPGQGLRLIYYSQIVNDFQKGDIAEGYSVSREKKESFPLTVTSAQKNPTAFYLCASSGGYSYEQYFGPGTRLTVT.

The genes are TRBV3-1 (or the pseudogene TRBV3-2) and TRBJ1-1; possibly TRBD1 for D (6 bases). Between the trimmed V and J ends, which lost 0 bases and 5 bases, there was a span of 10 bases. This CDR3 contains 14 residues. CDR1 is LGHDT, CDR2 YNNKEL, per germline (reference sequence). CDR3 nucleotides: TGTGCCAGCAGCCAAGACAGGGGTAGGACTGAAGCTTTCTTT. Amino acids: CASSQDRGRTEAFF.

The genes are TRBV19 and TRBJ2-7, with 8 bases identical to TRBD2. The CDR3 loop spans 15 amino acids. CDR1 and CDR2 (germline): LNHDA, SQIVND (reference sequence). Unmatched junction bases numbered 12, after V lost 6 bases and J lost 5 bases. This CDR3 is CASSRPGGISHEQYF. CDR3 in DNA: TGTGCCAGTAGCCGCCCGGGGGGGATTTCCCACGAGCAGTACTTC. Full variable domain (outside the CDR3, taken from reference TRBV19 and TRBJ2-7): DGGITQSPKYLFRKEGQNVTLSCEQNLNHDAMYWYRQDPGQGLRLIYYSQIVNDFQKGDIAEGYSVSREKKESFPLTVTSAQKNPTAFYLCASSRPGGISHEQYFGPGTRLTVT.

This sequence joins TRBV7-9 and TRBJ2-1; TRBD2 matches 12 bases. Germline CDR1 and CDR2: SEHNR and FQNEAQ (reference sequence). Trimming took 5 bases from V and 5 from J; bases not matched to a gene: 4. CDR3 size: 15 residues. CDR3 coding DNA: TGTGCCAGCAGCGCCCGGACTAGCGGGGACAATGAGCAGTTCTTC. Protein product: CASSARTSGDNEQFF.

The chain recombines TRBV28 with TRBJ1-6; 8 nucleotides line up with TRBD1. Germline V gives CDR1 MDHEN, CDR2 SYDVKM. The CDR3 is made up of 16 amino acids. V dropped 5 bases and J dropped 6; count of bases not matched to a gene: 9. The CDR3 DNA follows: TGTGCCAGCAGTACTATCGGACAGGGTCTTAATTCACCCCTCCACTTT. It is translated as CASSTIGQGLNSPLHF. The full variable domain, its missing parts supplied by reference TRBV28 and TRBJ1-6, is DVKVTQSSRYLVKRTGEKVFLECVQDMDHENMFWYRQDPGLGLRLIYFSYDVKMKEKGDIPEGYSVSREKKERFSLILESASTNQTSMYLCASSTIGQGLNSPLHFGNGTRLTVT.

The rearrangement links TRBV7-9 to TRBJ2-1, with 9 positions matching TRBD1. V trimming: 0 bases; J trimming: 7 bases; junction bases outside the gene matches: 7. Germline V gene lookup returns CDR1 SEHNR and CDR2 FQNEAQ (reference sequence). CDR3 length: 16 amino acids. Here the CDR3 reads CASSLAGTGRANEQFF. The CDR3 DNA reads as TGTGCCAGCAGCTTAGCCGGGACAGGGAGAGCGAATGAGCAGTTCTTC.

The CDR3 loop reads CASSLGPPGASGRAGETQYF. The CDR3 DNA is TGTGCCAGCAGCTTAGGTCCCCCTGGCGCTAGCGGGAGGGCAGGGGAGACCCAGTACTTC. J is TRBJ2-5 and V is TRBV7-6, with TRBD2 identical over 12 bases. With V trimmed by 1 base and J by 5 bases, 17 bases remained unmatched. Germline CDR1 SGHVS, CDR2 FNYEAQ. The length of the CDR3 is 20 residues.

The rearrangement uses TRBV5-8 and TRBJ2-7; 8 bases match TRBD1. CDR3 length: 15 residues. With 4 bases clipped from V and 7 bases from J, the junction kept 13 bases outside the gene matches. Per the germline V gene, CDR1 is SGHTS and CDR2 is YDEGEE. CDR3 bases: TGTGCCAGCAGCCTACGACAGGGGTCAGTAGTTGAGCAGTACTTC. This encodes CASSLRQGSVVEQYF.

This clone was recorded once. This sequence joins TRBV3-1 (or the pseudogene TRBV3-2) and TRBJ2-7, with 8 bases lining up with TRBD1. With V trimmed by 3 bases and J by 6 bases, 7 bases remained unmatched. CDR1 and CDR2 (germline): LGHDT, YNNKEL (reference sequence). The CDR3 is made up of 14 amino acids. The CDR3 sequence is CASSQGTGGREQYF. The DNA for the CDR3 is TGTGCCAGCAGCCAGGGGACAGGAGGGCGCGAGCAGTACTTC.

This chain joins TRBV6-2 or TRBV6-3 and TRBJ2-7; D ambiguous. The CDR3 has 15 amino acids. V was clipped by 0 bases and J by 5 bases, with 14 bases between them. The V gene's germline CDR1 is MNHEY and CDR2 SVGEGT. This chain's CDR3 is CASSYSGNLRNEQYF. The CDR3 coding sequence is TGTGCCAGCAGTTACTCTGGAAATCTCAGGAACGAGCAGTACTTC.

This clone was picked up one time. V usage is TRBV7-9 and J usage is TRBJ1-3; D is ambiguous. Germline V gene lookup returns CDR1 SEHNR and CDR2 FQNEAQ (reference sequence). Trimming cost V 5 bases and J 4 bases, with 9 bases left between them. The CDR3 runs 13 residues. CDR3 region: CASSEGAGNTIYF. The CDR3 bases are TGTGCCAGCAGCGAGGGCGCCGGAAACACCATATATTTT.

This rearrangement joins TRBV9 to TRBJ2-7, with TRBD2 as a possible D gene (6 bases). This CDR3 has 14 amino acids. V lost 4 bases and J 0 bases, leaving 11 bases between the germline ends. Germline V gene sequence: CDR1 SGDLS, CDR2 YYNGEE. This chain's CDR3 is CASSTGGDSYEQYF. The CDR3 coding sequence is TGTGCCAGCAGCACGGGCGGGGACTCCTACGAGCAGTACTTC.

The chain is built from TRBV7-3 and TRBJ2-1; 9 bases are shared with TRBD2. The CDR3 loop spans 15 amino acids. Trimming cost V 5 bases and J 3 bases; bases outside gene matches: 5. Germline V gene lookup returns CDR1 SGHTA and CDR2 FQGTGA. CDR3 in DNA: TGTGCCAGCAGCCGAGCGGGGGGCCTCTACAATGAGCAGTTCTTC. Its translation: CASSRAGGLYNEQFF.

This sequence joins TRBV27 and TRBJ1-5; 7 nucleotides agree with TRBD1. Losses at the gene ends were 6 bases for V and 2 bases for J; bases not matched to a gene: 1. Looked up from germline, CDR1 is MNHEY and CDR2 is SMNVEV (reference sequence). The CDR3 sequence is 13 residues long. CDR3 bases: TGTGCCAGCAGAGACAGGGGCAATCAGCCCCAGCATTTT. It codes for CASRDRGNQPQHF.

DNA for the CDR3: TGCGCCAGCAGCCAAGATCGGGGAGGGAGCACAGATACGCAGTATTTT. Encoded protein: CASSQDRGGSTDTQYF. This chain connects TRBV4-3 to TRBJ2-3, with 7 nucleotides matching TRBD2. The CDR3 consists of 16 residues. CDR1 is LGHNA, CDR2 YSLEER, per germline. V trimming: 0 bases; J trimming: 0 bases; junction bases outside the gene matches: 3.

Points on this clone: Other DNA sequences in this specimen translate into the identical CDR3. The chain recombines TRBV3-1 (or the pseudogene TRBV3-2) with TRBJ1-1; a possible D gene is TRBD1 (5 bases). The CDR3 covers 13 residues. In germline, CDR1 is LGHDT, CDR2 YNNKEL (reference sequence). The V and J ends lost 1 base and 5 bases respectively, with 8 bases between them. CDR3 bases: TGTGCCAGCAGCCAAGGGGGGGGGACTGAAGCTTTCTTT. It encodes CASSQGGGTEAFF.

The chain is built from TRBV5-1 and TRBJ1-4, with D maybe TRBD1 (5 bases). There are 16 residues in the CDR3. The V end lost 4 bases, the J end lost 8 bases, and 21 bases lay between the germline ends. Per the germline V gene, CDR1 is SGHRS and CDR2 is YFSETQ. CDR3 region: CASSAEINPQGEKLFF. The CDR3 bases are TGCGCCAGCAGCGCCGAAATAAATCCTCAGGGAGAAAAACTGTTTTTT.

The chain has TRBV7-2 and TRBJ2-3, with 12 positions matching TRBD2. The length of the CDR3 is 16 residues. Germline-derived CDR1 and CDR2 are SGHTA and FQGNSA. V shed 1 base and J 7 bases; nucleotides not matched to a gene: 6. CDR3 DNA sequence: TGTGCCAGCAGCTTAGAACTAGCGGGGGGCCGACATACGCAGTATTTT. As protein: CASSLELAGGRHTQYF.

V usage is TRBV18 and J usage is TRBJ1-5, with 10 bases identical to TRBD1. CDR3 size: 17 residues. With 3 bases clipped from V and 5 bases from J, the junction kept 10 bases outside the gene matches. Germline-derived CDR1 and CDR2 are KGHSH and LQKENI. In nucleotides, the CDR3 is TGTGCCAGCTCACCGTCTTCCGGACAGGGGGGGGATCAGCCCCAGCATTTT. Translating it yields CASSPSSGQGGDQPQHF. Full variable domain (missing parts from reference TRBV18 and TRBJ1-5): NAGVMQNPRHLVRRRGQEARLRCSPMKGHSHVYWYRQLPEEGLKFMVYLQKENIIDESGMPKERFSAEFPKEGPSILRIQQVVRGDSAAYFCASSPSSGQGGDQPQHFGDGTRLSIL.

This chain connects TRBV5-1 to TRBJ1-4, with 8 bases lining up with TRBD1. The length of the CDR3 is 14 residues. Germline loops: CDR1 SGHRS, CDR2 YFSETQ. V lost 6 bases to trimming and J lost 7 bases; unmatched junction nucleotides: 8. This CDR3 reads CASKSGDRFEKLFF. Written as DNA, the CDR3 is TGCGCCAGCAAGTCTGGGGACAGGTTTGAAAAACTGTTTTTT.

The chain has TRBV5-8 and TRBJ2-2; TRBD2 aligns across 10 bases. Germline loops: CDR1 SGHTS, CDR2 YDEGEE. V shed 0 bases, J shed 5 bases, and the junction held 7 bases outside the gene matches. The CDR3 has 17 amino acids. This chain's CDR3 is CASSLASRLAGTGELFF. The CDR3 region has the DNA TGTGCCAGCAGCTTGGCCTCCCGACTAGCGGGTACCGGGGAGCTGTTTTTT.

The V and J genes are TRBV27 and TRBJ1-1; D is perhaps TRBD1 (6 bases). Trimming removed 8 bases at V and 6 bases at J, with 19 bases between. The CDR3 contains 14 residues. Germline V CDR1 and CDR2: MNHEY, SMNVEV (reference sequence). CDR3 DNA sequence: TGTGCCAGCCATTCCTGGGGGGCGGGGGCTGAAGCTTTCTTT. It yields the protein CASHSWGAGAEAFF.

V and J are TRBV28 and TRBJ1-6; the D gene is possibly TRBD1 (5 bases). The CDR3 spans 12 residues. The V gene's germline CDR1 is MDHEN and CDR2 SYDVKM. V lost 5 bases and J lost 14, with 13 bases in between. The CDR3 region has the DNA TGTGCCAGCAGTACAGGCCCCTCGGCCCTCCACTTT. It codes for CASSTGPSALHF.

The chain employs TRBV29-1 and TRBJ2-1; D gene uncertain. The CDR3 has 13 residues. V was shortened by 2 bases and J by 0 bases, with 5 bases between the two germline ends. Germline lookup yields CDR1 SQVTM and CDR2 ANQGSEA. The CDR3 sequence: CSVEPSSYNEQFF. CDR3 bases: TGCAGCGTTGAACCGAGCTCCTACAATGAGCAGTTCTTC.

The CDR3 loop reads CASSWGGFAGELFF. The CDR3 DNA follows: TGTGCCAGCAGCTGGGGAGGATTCGCCGGGGAGCTGTTTTTT. This chain connects TRBV28 to TRBJ2-2, with a weak D call TRBD2 (6 bases). This CDR3 has 14 amino acids. Looked up from germline, CDR1 is MDHEN and CDR2 is SYDVKM. V gave up 6 bases and J gave up 6 bases, with 14 bases separating them.

The chain couples TRBV5-6 to TRBJ1-5; the match to TRBD1 covers 7 bases. In germline, CDR1 is SGHDT, CDR2 YYEEEE. This CDR3 region has 16 residues. Trimming at V came to 0 bases and at J to 0 bases, leaving 3 bases not matched to a gene. CDR3: CASSLGDSYSNQPQHF. The DNA for the CDR3 is TGTGCCAGCAGCTTGGGGGACAGCTATAGCAATCAGCCCCAGCATTTT.